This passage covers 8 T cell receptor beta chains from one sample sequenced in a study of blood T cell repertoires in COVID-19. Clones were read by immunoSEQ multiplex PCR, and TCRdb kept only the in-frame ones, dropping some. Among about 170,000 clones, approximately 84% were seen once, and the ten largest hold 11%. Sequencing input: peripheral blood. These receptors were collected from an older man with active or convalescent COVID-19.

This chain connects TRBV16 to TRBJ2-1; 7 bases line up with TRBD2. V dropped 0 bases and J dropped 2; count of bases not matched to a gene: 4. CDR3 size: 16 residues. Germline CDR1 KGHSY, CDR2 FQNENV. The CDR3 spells CASSQSRGGTYNEQFF. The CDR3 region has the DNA TGTGCCAGCAGCCAATCGCGGGGAGGGACCTACAATGAGCAGTTCTTC.

CDR3 loop: CASSLGQGGDEQYF. The CDR3 region has the DNA TGTGCCAGCAGCTTAGGACAGGGCGGAGACGAGCAGTACTTC. V and J are TRBV7-9 and TRBJ2-7; 7 bases are a match to TRBD1. V was clipped by 1 base and J by 5 bases; unmatched bases: 5. In germline, CDR1 is SEHNR, CDR2 FQNEAQ (reference sequence). The length of the CDR3 is 14 residues.

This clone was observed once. The CDR3 spells CASSSRAGTGAYGYTF. The DNA of the CDR3 is TGTGCCAGCAGCTCTCGAGCCGGGACAGGGGCCTATGGCTACACCTTC. This chain uses TRBV7-2 with TRBJ1-2; 10 nucleotides align to TRBD1. The V segment lost 4 bases and the J segment 4 bases; nucleotides outside the gene matches: 9. The CDR3 spans 16 residues. Per germline, CDR1 SGHTA and CDR2 FQGNSA.

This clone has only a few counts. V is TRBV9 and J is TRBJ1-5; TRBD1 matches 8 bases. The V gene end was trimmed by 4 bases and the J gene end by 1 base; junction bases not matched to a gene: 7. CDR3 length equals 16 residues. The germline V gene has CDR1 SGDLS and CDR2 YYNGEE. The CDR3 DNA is TGTGCCAGCAGCCCTCGACAGGGGTTAAGCAATCAGCCCCAGCATTTT. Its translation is CASSPRQGLSNQPQHF.

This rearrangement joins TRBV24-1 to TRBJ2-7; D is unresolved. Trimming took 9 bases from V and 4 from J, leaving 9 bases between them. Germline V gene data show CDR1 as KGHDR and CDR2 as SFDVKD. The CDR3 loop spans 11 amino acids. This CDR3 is CATGNHYEQYF. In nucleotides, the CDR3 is TGTGCCACCGGCAACCATTACGAGCAGTACTTC.

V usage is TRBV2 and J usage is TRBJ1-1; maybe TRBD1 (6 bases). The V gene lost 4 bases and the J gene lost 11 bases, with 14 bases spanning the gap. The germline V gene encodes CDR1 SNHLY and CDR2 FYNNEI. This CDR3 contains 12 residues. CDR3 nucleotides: TGTGCCAGCAGTGGCGGGGGGCGACTGGCTTTCTTT. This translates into CASSGGGRLAFF.

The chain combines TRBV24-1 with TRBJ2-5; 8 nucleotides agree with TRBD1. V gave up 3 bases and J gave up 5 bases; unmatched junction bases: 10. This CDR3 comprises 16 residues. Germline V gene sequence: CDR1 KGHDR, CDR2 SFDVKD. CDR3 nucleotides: TGTGCCACCAGTGATCATCCAGGGGGCAGGGGGGAGACCCAGTACTTC. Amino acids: CATSDHPGGRGETQYF.

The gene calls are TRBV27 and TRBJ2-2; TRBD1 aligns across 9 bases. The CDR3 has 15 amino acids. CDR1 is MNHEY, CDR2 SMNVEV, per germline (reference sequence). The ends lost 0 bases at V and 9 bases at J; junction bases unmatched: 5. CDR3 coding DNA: TGTGCCAGCAGTTTATCAGGACAGGGGTTACGGGAGCTGTTTTTT. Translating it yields CASSLSGQGLRELFF.